Below are 22 T cell receptor beta chains sequenced from a single sample in a study of shared clonotypes between healthy human individuals. Clones were read by immunoSEQ multiplex PCR, and TCRdb kept only the in-frame ones, dropping some. Of around 700,000 clones detected, 73% appear once; the ten largest clones hold around 1.7%. The sample consisted of memory CD4+ T cells sorted from blood. Subset here: CD45RA-negative fraction. Every receptor here comes from a woman aged 30 to 39 in good health.

In DNA form, the CDR3 reads TGTGCCAGCAGTGAATCGGATCAGCCCCAGCATTTT. Translated, it gives CASSESDQPQHF. The chain links TRBV25-1 to TRBJ1-5, with no clear D. The CDR3 has 12 amino acids. Germline V gene sequence: CDR1 MGHDK, CDR2 SYGVNS. The V end was cut by 1 base, the J end by 5 bases, with 3 bases between.

This clone occurred many times. The genes are TRBV5-1 and TRBJ2-5, with D possibly TRBD2 on 6 matching bases. This CDR3 has 15 amino acids. Germline V gene sequence: CDR1 SGHRS, CDR2 YFSETQ. V was clipped by 0 bases and J by 1 base, with 10 bases between them. In nucleotides, the CDR3 is TGCGCCAGCAGCTTGGCCCCAGCGGGCCAAGAGACCCAGTACTTC. This encodes CASSLAPAGQETQYF.

The count of this clone is one. V usage is TRBV4-1 and J usage is TRBJ1-1; 7 bases line up with TRBD1. The germline V gene has CDR1 MGHRA and CDR2 YSYEKL. V lost 3 bases, J lost 10 bases, and 11 bases stayed unmatched. This CDR3 has 14 residues. The CDR3 is CASSHPPTGLGAFF. CDR3 DNA: TGCGCCAGCAGCCACCCCCCGACAGGGCTGGGAGCTTTCTTT.

V gene TRBV29-1 combines with J gene TRBJ2-7; 11 nucleotides line up with TRBD1. This CDR3 is built from 14 residues. Germline-derived CDR1 and CDR2 are SQVTM and ANQGSEA. Trimming took 7 bases from V and 1 from J; bases not matched to a gene: 6. DNA of the CDR3: TGCAGCGCCGGGCGGGACAGGGGGTCCTACGAGCAGTACTTC. It codes for CSAGRDRGSYEQYF.

This rearrangement joins TRBV28 to TRBJ2-7, with TRBD2 matching over 14 bases. This CDR3 has 16 amino acids. The junction had 4 bases not matched to a gene; V was cut back by 4 bases and J by 2 bases. CDR1 is MDHEN, CDR2 SYDVKM, per germline. The chain's CDR3 is CASSSGTSGRTYEQYF. The CDR3 region has the DNA TGTGCCAGCAGTTCCGGGACTAGCGGGAGAACCTACGAGCAGTACTTC.

The rearrangement joins TRBV11-1 to TRBJ2-1, with TRBD1 matching over 9 bases. Unmatched junction bases numbered 5, after V lost 4 bases and J lost 4 bases. This CDR3 has 15 amino acids. Germline V gives CDR1 SGHAT, CDR2 FQDESV (reference sequence). The CDR3, as DNA: TGTGCCAGCAGCTCAGGACAGGGGCTTTACAATGAGCAGTTCTTC. Its translation: CASSSGQGLYNEQFF.

Note on this clone: Relative to the germline gene, one junction end is altered; a read error may explain this. The rearrangement uses TRBV7-7 and TRBJ2-1, with TRBD2 identical over 8 bases. CDR3 length equals 16 residues. Germline CDR1 is SSHAT and CDR2 is FNYEAQ (reference sequence). For the CDR3, the DNA is TGTGCCAGCAGCCCCTTAGCGGGATTCTCCCACAATGAGCAGTTCTTC. Translating it yields CASSPLAGFSHNEQFF.

J is TRBJ2-2 and V is TRBV7-2; D not certain. CDR1 SGHTA and CDR2 FQGNSA come from the germline V gene. The CDR3 is 14 residues long. Between the trimmed V and J ends, which lost 2 bases and 5 bases, there was a span of 9 bases. The CDR3 region is CASSLSPGTGELFF. For the CDR3, the DNA is TGTGCCAGCAGCTTAAGTCCCGGGACCGGGGAGCTGTTTTTT. Combining the CDR3 with reference TRBV7-2 and TRBJ2-2 gives the whole variable domain GAGVSQSPSNKVTEKGKDVELRCDPISGHTALYWYRQSLGQGLEFLIYFQGNSAPDKSGLPSDRFSAERTGGSVSTLTIQRTQQEDSAVYLCASSLSPGTGELFFGEGSRLTVL.

Notes on this clone: The same CDR3 also results from other DNA sequences found in this sample. V and J are TRBV20-1 and TRBJ2-1, with D possibly being TRBD2 (6 bases). CDR1 and CDR2 (germline): DFQATT, SNEGSKA (reference sequence). Trimming stripped 6 bases from V and 7 bases from J, with 10 bases between. The CDR3 totals 11 residues. The CDR3 coding sequence is TGCAGTGCCAGACGGGGGAATGAGCAGTTCTTC. This codes for CSARRGNEQFF.

V gene TRBV5-1 combines with J gene TRBJ2-3; perhaps TRBD1 as D (6 bases). Deletions cut 4 bases from V and 0 bases from J, with 12 bases between. The CDR3 is 15 amino acids. Germline assignment: CDR1 SGHRS and CDR2 YFSETQ. The CDR3 DNA reads TGCGCCAGCAGCCCAGGACAGTCTAGCACAGATACGCAGTATTTT. It yields the protein CASSPGQSSTDTQYF. The whole variable domain, remainder taken from reference TRBV5-1 and TRBJ2-3, is KAGVTQTPRYLIKTRGQQVTLSCSPISGHRSVSWYQQTPGQGLQFLFEYFSETQRNKGNFPGRFSGRQFSNSRSEMNVSTLELGDSALYLCASSPGQSSTDTQYFGPGTRLTVL.

Of note for this clone: This sample includes further DNA sequences coding for the same CDR3. The chain recombines TRBV18 with TRBJ2-1; no clear D. The CDR3 has 11 residues. The V end was cut by 1 base, the J end by 6 bases, with 1 base between. Germline CDR1 is KGHSH and CDR2 is LQKENI. The CDR3 nucleotides are TGTGCCAGCTCACCACGCAATGAGCAGTTCTTC. It encodes CASSPRNEQFF.

The gene calls are TRBV5-1 and TRBJ2-5; the D is unclear. Germline V gene data show CDR1 as SGHRS and CDR2 as YFSETQ. The V end was cut by 5 bases, the J end by 1 base, with 9 bases between. The CDR3 runs 13 residues. This CDR3 reads CASRWQAQETQYF. In DNA, the CDR3 is TGCGCCAGCAGGTGGCAGGCCCAAGAGACCCAGTACTTC.

The chain employs TRBV10-3 and TRBJ2-5; either TRBD1 or TRBD2 may fit D (6 bases each). This CDR3 is built from 13 residues. CDR1 is ENHRY and CDR2 is SYGVKD in the germline V gene. The V and J ends lost 4 bases and 5 bases respectively, with 11 bases between them. This CDR3 reads CAISGQEGETQYF. The CDR3 DNA is TGTGCCATCAGTGGACAGGAGGGGGAGACCCAGTACTTC.

V gene TRBV29-1 combines with J gene TRBJ2-5; D is possibly TRBD2 (6 bases). CDR1 and CDR2 (germline): SQVTM, ANQGSEA. Trimming took off 4 bases at V and 4 bases at J, with 10 bases between the two ends. CDR3 length: 12 amino acids. The CDR3 spells CSVGRGSETQYF. CDR3 nucleotide sequence: TGCAGCGTTGGCCGGGGGTCAGAGACCCAGTACTTC.

CDR3 sequence reads: CASSESGGTTDTQYF. The CDR3 bases are TGTGCCAGCAGTGAATCGGGCGGGACCACAGATACGCAGTATTTT. The chain employs TRBV25-1 and TRBJ2-3; a possible D gene is TRBD2 (6 bases). Trimming cost V 1 base and J 2 bases, with 10 bases left between them. There are 15 residues in the CDR3. Germline V gives CDR1 MGHDK, CDR2 SYGVNS. Variable domain in full (rest from reference TRBV25-1 and TRBJ2-3): EADIYQTPRYLVIGTGKKITLECSQTMGHDKMYWYQQDPGMELHLIHYSYGVNSTEKGDLSSESTVSRIRTEHFPLTLESARPSHTSQYLCASSESGGTTDTQYFGPGTRLTVL.

The gene calls are TRBV5-5 and TRBJ2-2, with D hard to call. The germline V gene encodes CDR1 SGHKS and CDR2 YYEKEE (reference sequence). This CDR3 spans 15 amino acids. Trimming left V 1 base short and J 0 bases short, with 7 bases between. CDR3 coding DNA: TGTGCCAGCAGCTTGCGCACAACGAACACCGGGGAGCTGTTTTTT. Translation: CASSLRTTNTGELFF.

In the case of this clone: Additional DNA sequences in this sample encode the identical CDR3. The chain uses TRBV5-1 and TRBJ2-3; D not resolved. The CDR3 runs 14 residues. CDR1 and CDR2 (germline): SGHRS, YFSETQ. With 3 bases removed from V and 2 bases from J, the gap between germline ends came to 10 bases. CDR3 in amino acids: CASSWGTLTDTQYF. The DNA of the CDR3 is TGCGCCAGCAGCTGGGGAACTCTCACAGATACGCAGTATTTT. The whole variable domain, filled in from reference TRBV5-1 and TRBJ2-3, reads KAGVTQTPRYLIKTRGQQVTLSCSPISGHRSVSWYQQTPGQGLQFLFEYFSETQRNKGNFPGRFSGRQFSNSRSEMNVSTLELGDSALYLCASSWGTLTDTQYFGPGTRLTVL.

The gene calls are TRBV28 and TRBJ2-5; 10 positions agree with TRBD1. CDR1 and CDR2 (germline): MDHEN, SYDVKM. The V and J ends lost 5 bases and 6 bases, in that order; junction bases with no gene match: 9. The CDR3 covers 15 residues. The CDR3 is CASSPGQGELKTQYF. CDR3 bases: TGTGCCAGCAGTCCCGGACAGGGGGAATTGAAGACCCAGTACTTC.

On this clone itself: It differs at one base from a far larger clone, so likely a read error. This sequence joins TRBV5-6 and TRBJ2-3; D gene ambiguous. The CDR3 length is 13 residues. The V gene lost 4 bases and the J gene lost 1 base, with 7 bases spanning the gap. The germline gives CDR1 SGHDT, CDR2 YYEEEE. CDR3: CASSKHGTDTQYF. As DNA, the CDR3 is TGTGCCAGCAGCAAACACGGCACAGATACGCAGTATTTT.

V and J are TRBV5-1 and TRBJ2-3, with 7 positions matching TRBD1. Germline V gene sequence: CDR1 SGHRS, CDR2 YFSETQ. V lost 6 bases and J lost 4; bases outside the gene matches: 5. The CDR3 totals 13 residues. CDR3: CASNDRVADTQYF. CDR3 in DNA: TGCGCCAGCAACGACAGGGTGGCAGATACGCAGTATTTT.

The J gene is TRBJ1-4, the V gene TRBV7-6; 7 bases fit TRBD1. The CDR3 covers 15 residues. V lost 5 bases, J lost 7 bases, and 10 bases stayed unmatched. Looked up from germline, CDR1 is SGHVS and CDR2 is FNYEAQ. CDR3 region: CASSPITGESEKLFF. The CDR3 region has the DNA TGTGCCAGCAGCCCGATAACAGGGGAGTCTGAAAAACTGTTTTTT.

Note on this clone: This sample includes further DNA sequences coding for the same CDR3. The V call is TRBV4-1, the J call TRBJ2-7; D ambiguous. The germline V gene has CDR1 MGHRA and CDR2 YSYEKL. The germline V and J ends were trimmed by 1 base and 1 base, with 5 bases remaining between them. The CDR3 is 13 amino acids. The CDR3 is CASSQVSSYEQYF. The CDR3, as DNA: TGCGCCAGCAGCCAAGTTTCTTCCTACGAGCAGTACTTC.